This T cell receptor (beta chain) was recovered during a study of vaccination and CD4 T cells after COVID-19. Cultured CD4+ T cells had their DNA profiled by the Oncomine TCR Beta short-read assay. TCRdb re-called the PCR reads through MiXCR, storing one row per CDR3 protein. The sample contains about 10,000 distinct CDR3 sequences, about 23% of which appear only once. Note on this clonotype: Its specificity is not known.

The sample's treatment: roughly 11-day PBMC culture with coronavirus spike peptide pools or control peptides (ViraFEST assay). The clonotype originates from a human donor who received a COVID-19 vaccine. The sample here was CD4+ T cells from blood, cultured in vitro, taken before SARS-CoV-2 vaccination.

The CDR3, as DNA: TGCGCCAGCAGCTTGGATAGCACAGATACGCAGTATTTT. Protein: CASSLDSTDTQYF. The chain recombines TRBV5-1 with TRBJ2-3; no clear D. Trimming stripped 0 bases from V and 0 bases from J, with 2 bases between. In germline, CDR1 is SGHRS, CDR2 YFSETQ. The CDR3 contains 13 residues.